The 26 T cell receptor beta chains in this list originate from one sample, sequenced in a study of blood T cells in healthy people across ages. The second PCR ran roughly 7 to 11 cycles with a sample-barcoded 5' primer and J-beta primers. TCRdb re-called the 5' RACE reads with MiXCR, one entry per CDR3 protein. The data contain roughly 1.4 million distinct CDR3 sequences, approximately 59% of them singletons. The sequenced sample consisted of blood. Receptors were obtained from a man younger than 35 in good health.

DNA for the CDR3: TGTGCCAGCAGTGTATACGGGGGGCCCTACGAGCAGTACTTC. Its translation is CASSVYGGPYEQYF. The chain carries TRBV27 and TRBJ2-5; TRBD2 is a possible D gene (7 bases). Judging by the DNA end, TRBJ2-7 fits better; the J call may be wrong. Germline loops: CDR1 MNHEY, CDR2 SMNVEV (reference sequence). The CDR3 is made up of 14 amino acids.

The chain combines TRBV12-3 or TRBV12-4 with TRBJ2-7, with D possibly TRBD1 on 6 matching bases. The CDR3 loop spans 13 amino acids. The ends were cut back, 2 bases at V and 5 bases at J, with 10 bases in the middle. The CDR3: CASSLNRADEQYF. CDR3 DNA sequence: TGTGCCAGCAGTTTAAACAGGGCAGACGAGCAGTACTTC.

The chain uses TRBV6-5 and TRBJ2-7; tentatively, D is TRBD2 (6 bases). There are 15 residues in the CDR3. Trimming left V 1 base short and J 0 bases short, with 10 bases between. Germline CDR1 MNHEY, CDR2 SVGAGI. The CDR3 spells CASSYYGRSSYEQYF. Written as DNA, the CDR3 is TGTGCCAGCAGTTACTATGGGAGGAGCTCCTACGAGCAGTACTTC.

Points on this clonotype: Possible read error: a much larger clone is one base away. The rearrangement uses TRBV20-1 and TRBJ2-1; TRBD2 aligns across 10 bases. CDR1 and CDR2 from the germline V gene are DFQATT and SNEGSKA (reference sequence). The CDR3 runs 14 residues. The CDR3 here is CSASRSGGANVQFF. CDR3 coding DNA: TGCAGTGCTAGTCGGAGCGGGGGGGCGAATGTGCAGTTCTTC.

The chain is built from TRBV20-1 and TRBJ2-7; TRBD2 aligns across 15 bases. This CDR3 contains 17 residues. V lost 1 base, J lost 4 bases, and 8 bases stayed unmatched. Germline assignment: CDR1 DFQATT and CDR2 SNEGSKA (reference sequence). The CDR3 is CSARVGTSGGPGYEQYF. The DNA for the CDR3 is TGCAGTGCTAGAGTGGGGACTAGCGGGGGGCCGGGTTACGAGCAGTACTTC.

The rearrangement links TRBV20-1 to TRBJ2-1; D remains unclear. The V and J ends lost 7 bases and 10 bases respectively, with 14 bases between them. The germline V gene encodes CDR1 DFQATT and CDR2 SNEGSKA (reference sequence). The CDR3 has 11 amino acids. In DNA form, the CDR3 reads TGCAGTGTGACCGTGGGTAGAGAGCAGTTCTTC. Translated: CSVTVGREQFF.

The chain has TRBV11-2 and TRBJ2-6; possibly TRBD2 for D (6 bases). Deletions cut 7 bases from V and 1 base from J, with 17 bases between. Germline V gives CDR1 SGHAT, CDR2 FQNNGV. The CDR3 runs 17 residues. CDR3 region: CASILIAAGSGANVLTF. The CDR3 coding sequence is TGTGCCAGCATTCTGATAGCGGCAGGGTCTGGGGCCAACGTCCTGACTTTC.

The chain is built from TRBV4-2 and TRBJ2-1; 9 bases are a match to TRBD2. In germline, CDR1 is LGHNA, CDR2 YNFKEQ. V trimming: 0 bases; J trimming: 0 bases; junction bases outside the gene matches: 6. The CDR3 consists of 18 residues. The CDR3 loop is CASSQDALAGSSYNEQFF. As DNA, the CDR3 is TGTGCCAGCAGCCAAGATGCGCTAGCGGGAAGCTCCTACAATGAGCAGTTCTTC.

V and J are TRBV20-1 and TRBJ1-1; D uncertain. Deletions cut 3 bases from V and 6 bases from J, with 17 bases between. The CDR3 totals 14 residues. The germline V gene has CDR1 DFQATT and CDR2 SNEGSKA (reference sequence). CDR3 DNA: TGCAGTGCTAGCCGGCAGCCGAACCCGTCTGAAGCTTTCTTT. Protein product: CSASRQPNPSEAFF.

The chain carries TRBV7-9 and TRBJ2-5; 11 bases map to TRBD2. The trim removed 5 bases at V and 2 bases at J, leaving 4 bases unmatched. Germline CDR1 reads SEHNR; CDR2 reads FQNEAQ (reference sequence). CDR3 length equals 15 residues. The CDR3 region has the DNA TGTGCCAGCAGCCCTAGCGGGGGGTGGCAAGAGACCCAGTACTTC. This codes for CASSPSGGWQETQYF.

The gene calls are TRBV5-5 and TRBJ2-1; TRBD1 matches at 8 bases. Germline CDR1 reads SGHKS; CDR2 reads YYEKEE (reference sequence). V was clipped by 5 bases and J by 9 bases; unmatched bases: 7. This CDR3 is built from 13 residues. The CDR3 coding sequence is TGTGCCAGCAGAATGACAGGGGCGGTTGAGCAGTTCTTC. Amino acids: CASRMTGAVEQFF.

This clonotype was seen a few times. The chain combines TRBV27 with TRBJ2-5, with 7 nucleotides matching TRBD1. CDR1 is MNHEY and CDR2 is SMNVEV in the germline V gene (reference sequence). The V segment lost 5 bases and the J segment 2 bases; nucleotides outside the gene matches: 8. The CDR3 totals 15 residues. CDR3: CASSPGTASQETQYF. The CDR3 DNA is TGTGCCAGCAGTCCCGGGACAGCCAGTCAAGAGACCCAGTACTTC.

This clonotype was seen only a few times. CDR3 sequence reads: CSARMRGQPSYEQYF. The CDR3 DNA reads as TGCAGTGCTAGAATGAGGGGGCAGCCTTCCTACGAGCAGTACTTC. The rearrangement uses TRBV20-1 and TRBJ2-7; TRBD1 aligns across 7 bases. The V segment lost 2 bases and the J segment 1 base; nucleotides outside the gene matches: 8. The CDR3 totals 15 residues. CDR1 and CDR2 from the germline V gene are DFQATT and SNEGSKA (reference sequence).

In DNA, the CDR3 is TGTGCCAGCATGGGCGGGTTGAGCTCCTACAATGAGCAGTTCTTC. It encodes CASMGGLSSYNEQFF. V gene TRBV2 combines with J gene TRBJ2-1; D is possibly TRBD2 (5 bases). V shed 7 bases and J shed 0 bases, with 13 bases lying between them. Germline CDR1 and CDR2: SNHLY and FYNNEI. The CDR3 sequence is 15 residues long.

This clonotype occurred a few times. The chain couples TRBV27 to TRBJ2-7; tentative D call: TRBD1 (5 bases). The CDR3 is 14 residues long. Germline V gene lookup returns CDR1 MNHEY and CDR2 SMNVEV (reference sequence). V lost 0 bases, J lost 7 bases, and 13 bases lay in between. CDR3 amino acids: CASSLSIRGWEQYF. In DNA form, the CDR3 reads TGTGCCAGCAGTTTATCGATAAGGGGTTGGGAGCAGTACTTC.

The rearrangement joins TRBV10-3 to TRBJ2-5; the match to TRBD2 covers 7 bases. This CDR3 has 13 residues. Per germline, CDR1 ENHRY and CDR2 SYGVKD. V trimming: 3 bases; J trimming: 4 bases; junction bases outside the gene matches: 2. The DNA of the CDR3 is TGTGCCATCAGTGAAGGCGGGAGAGAGACCCAGTACTTC. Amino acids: CAISEGGRETQYF.

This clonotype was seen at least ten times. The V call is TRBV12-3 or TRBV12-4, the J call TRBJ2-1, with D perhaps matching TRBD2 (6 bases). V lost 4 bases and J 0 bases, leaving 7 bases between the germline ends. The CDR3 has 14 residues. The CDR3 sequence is CASSSGSSYNEQFF. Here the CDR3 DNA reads TGTGCCAGCAGTTCCGGGAGCTCCTACAATGAGCAGTTCTTC.

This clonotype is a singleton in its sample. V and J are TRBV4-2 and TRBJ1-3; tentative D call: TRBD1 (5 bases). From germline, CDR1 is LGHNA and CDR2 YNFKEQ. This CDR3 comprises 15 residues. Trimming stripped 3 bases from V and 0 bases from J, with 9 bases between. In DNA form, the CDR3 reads TGTGCCAGCAGCCAGGCCGGGACCTCTGGAAACACCATATATTTT. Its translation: CASSQAGTSGNTIYF.

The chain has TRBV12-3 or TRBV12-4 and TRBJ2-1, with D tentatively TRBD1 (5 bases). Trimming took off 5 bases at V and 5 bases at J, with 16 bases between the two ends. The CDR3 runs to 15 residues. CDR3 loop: CASSRQDKPDNEQFF. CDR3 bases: TGTGCCAGCAGTCGGCAGGACAAACCAGACAATGAGCAGTTCTTC.

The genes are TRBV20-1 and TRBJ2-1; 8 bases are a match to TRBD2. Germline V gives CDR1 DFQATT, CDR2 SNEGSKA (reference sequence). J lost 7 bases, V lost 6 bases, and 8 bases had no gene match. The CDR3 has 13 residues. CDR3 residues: CSATGTSFNEQFF. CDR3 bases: TGCAGTGCAACCGGGACTAGTTTTAATGAGCAGTTCTTC.

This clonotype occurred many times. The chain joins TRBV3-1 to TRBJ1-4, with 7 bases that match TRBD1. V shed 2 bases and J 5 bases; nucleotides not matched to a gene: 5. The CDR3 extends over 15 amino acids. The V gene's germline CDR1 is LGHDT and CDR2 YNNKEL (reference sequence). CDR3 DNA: TGTGCCAGCAGCCAATCCGGGACAGTAAATGAAAAACTGTTTTTT. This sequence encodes CASSQSGTVNEKLFF.

CDR3 sequence reads: CASWLGQGSSYEQYF. In DNA form, the CDR3 reads TGTGCCAGCTGGTTGGGACAGGGAAGCTCCTACGAGCAGTACTTC. The chain is built from TRBV18 and TRBJ2-7, with 9 bases matching TRBD1. Germline CDR1 is KGHSH and CDR2 is LQKENI. V shed 7 bases and J 0 bases; nucleotides not matched to a gene: 7. This CDR3 is 15 amino acids long.

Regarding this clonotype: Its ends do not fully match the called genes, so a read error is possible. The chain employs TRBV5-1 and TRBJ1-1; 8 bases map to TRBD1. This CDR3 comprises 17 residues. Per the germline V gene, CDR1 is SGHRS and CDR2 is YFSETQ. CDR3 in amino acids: CASSTSTGTGAPTGAFF. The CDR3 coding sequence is TGCGCCAGCTCCACCTCTACCGGGACAGGAGCGCCGACTGGAGCTTTCTTT.

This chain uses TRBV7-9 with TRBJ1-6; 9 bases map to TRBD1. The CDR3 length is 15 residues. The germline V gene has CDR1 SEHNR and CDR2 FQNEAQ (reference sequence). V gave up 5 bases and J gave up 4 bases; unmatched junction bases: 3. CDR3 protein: CASSTGTGYNSPLHF. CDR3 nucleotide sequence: TGTGCCAGCAGCACCGGGACAGGGTATAATTCACCCCTCCACTTT.

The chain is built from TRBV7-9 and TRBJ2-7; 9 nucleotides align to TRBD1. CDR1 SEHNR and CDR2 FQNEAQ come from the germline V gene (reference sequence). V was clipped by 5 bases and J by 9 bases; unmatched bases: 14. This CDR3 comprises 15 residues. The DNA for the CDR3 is TGTGCCAGCAGCGTTAGTCTTGGACAGGGGACGGTGCAGTACTTC. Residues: CASSVSLGQGTVQYF.

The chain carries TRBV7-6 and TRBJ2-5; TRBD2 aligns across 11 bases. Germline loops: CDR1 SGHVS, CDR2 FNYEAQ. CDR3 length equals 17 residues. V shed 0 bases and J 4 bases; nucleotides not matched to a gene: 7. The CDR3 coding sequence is TGTGCCAGCAGCTTAGCGCCGACTAGCGGGAATAGAGAGACCCAGTACTTC. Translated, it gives CASSLAPTSGNRETQYF.